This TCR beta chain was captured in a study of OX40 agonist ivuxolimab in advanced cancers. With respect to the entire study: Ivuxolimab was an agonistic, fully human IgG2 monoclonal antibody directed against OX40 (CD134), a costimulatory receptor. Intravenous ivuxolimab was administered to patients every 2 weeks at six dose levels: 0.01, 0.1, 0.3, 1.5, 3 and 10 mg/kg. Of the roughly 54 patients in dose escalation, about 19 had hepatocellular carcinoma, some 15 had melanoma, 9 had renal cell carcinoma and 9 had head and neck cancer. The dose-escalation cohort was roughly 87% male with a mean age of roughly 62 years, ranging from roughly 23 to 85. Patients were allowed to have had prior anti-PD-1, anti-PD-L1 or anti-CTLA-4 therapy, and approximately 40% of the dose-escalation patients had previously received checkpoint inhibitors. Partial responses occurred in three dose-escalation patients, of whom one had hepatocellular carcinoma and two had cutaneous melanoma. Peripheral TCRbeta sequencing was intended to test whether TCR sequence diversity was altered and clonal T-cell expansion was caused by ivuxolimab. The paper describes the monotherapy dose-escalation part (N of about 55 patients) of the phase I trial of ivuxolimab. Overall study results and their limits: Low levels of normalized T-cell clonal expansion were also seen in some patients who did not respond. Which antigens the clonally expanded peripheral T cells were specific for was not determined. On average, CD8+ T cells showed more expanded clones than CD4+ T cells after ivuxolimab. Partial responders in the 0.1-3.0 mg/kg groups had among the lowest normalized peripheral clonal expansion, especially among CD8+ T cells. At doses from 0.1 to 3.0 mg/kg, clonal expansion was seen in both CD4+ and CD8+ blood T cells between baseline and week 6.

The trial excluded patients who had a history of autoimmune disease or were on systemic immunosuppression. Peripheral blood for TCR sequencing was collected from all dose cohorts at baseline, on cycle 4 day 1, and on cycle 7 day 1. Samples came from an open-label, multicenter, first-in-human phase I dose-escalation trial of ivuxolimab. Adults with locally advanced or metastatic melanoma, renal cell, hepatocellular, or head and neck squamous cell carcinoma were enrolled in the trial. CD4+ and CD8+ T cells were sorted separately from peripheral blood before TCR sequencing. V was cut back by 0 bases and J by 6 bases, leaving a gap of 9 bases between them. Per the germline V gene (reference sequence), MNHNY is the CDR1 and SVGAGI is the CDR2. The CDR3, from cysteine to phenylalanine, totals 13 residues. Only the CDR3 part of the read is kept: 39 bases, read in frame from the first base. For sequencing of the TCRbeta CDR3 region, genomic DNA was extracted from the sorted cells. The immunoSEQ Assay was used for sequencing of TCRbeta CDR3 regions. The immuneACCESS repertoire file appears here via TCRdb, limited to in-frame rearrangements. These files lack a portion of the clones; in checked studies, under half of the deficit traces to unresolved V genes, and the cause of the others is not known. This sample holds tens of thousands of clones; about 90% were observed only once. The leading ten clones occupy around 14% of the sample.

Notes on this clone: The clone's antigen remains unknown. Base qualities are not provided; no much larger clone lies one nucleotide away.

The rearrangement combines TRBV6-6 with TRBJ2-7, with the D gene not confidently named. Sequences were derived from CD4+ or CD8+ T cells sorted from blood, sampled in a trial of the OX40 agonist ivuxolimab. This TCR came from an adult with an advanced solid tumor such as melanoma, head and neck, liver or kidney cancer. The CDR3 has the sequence CASSYSMVREQYF. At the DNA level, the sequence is TGTGCCAGCAGTTACTCGATGGTCCGCGAGCAGTACTTC.